This T cell receptor (beta chain) stems from a study of T cell repertoires in cytomegalovirus infection. Study conclusions and caveats: Ex vivo, HLA-C-restricted CMV-specific TCR beta clonotypes prevailed over the rest of the response. Individuals carrying CMV plus the relevant HLA were identified by cumulative frequency of public TCR beta families.

On this clonotype itself: Its antigen is currently unknown. One end of the junction fails to match germline, which may point to a read error.

Germline assignment: CDR1 LNHDA and CDR2 SQIVND (reference sequence). The CDR3 is made up of 16 amino acids. TCRdb reprocessed the reads via MiXCR and lists one record per CDR3 protein. This table holds fewer than 550,000 distinct CDR3 sequences, approximately 25% found once. The chain links TRBV19 to TRBJ2-3, with 7 bases identical to TRBD2. Material: PBMCs. The sequence was collected from a human donor in good health (CMV status not recorded). Some clones in this sample may be carry-over from other donors' samples. This chain's CDR3 is CASSIVSGAGPDAQYF. The CDR3 coding sequence is TGTGCCAGTAGTATAGTAAGCGGAGCGGGACCAGATGCGCAGTATTTT.